The 5 T cell receptor beta chains below all came from one sample that was sequenced in a study of control samples from healthy donors and cancer patients. Sequenced by immunoSEQ multiplex PCR; TCRdb stores in-frame clones only, minus some. The data hold about 270,000 clones, with roughly 80% observed a single time. Material: PBMCs. These receptor sequences come from a woman aged 60-70 years with lung cancer.

This clone came up a few times. Additional DNA sequences in this sample encode the identical CDR3. This chain links TRBV5-1 with TRBJ2-5; TRBD2 might be the D (5 bases). Trimming removed 5 bases from V and 1 base from J, with 9 bases in between. Germline CDR1 is SGHRS and CDR2 is YFSETQ. CDR3 length equals 13 residues. The CDR3: CASRRGLQETQYF. The CDR3 nucleotides are TGCGCCAGCAGACGAGGACTCCAAGAGACCCAGTACTTC.

The chain is built from TRBV7-9 and TRBJ1-5; D not certain. The CDR3 is 15 residues long. The germline V and J ends were trimmed by 5 bases and 0 bases, with 11 bases remaining between them. Germline V gives CDR1 SEHNR, CDR2 FQNEAQ (reference sequence). CDR3 residues: CASSVMGNSNQPQHF. The CDR3 coding sequence is TGTGCCAGCAGCGTAATGGGAAATAGCAATCAGCCCCAGCATTTT. Filled out from reference TRBV7-9 and TRBJ1-5, the complete variable domain reads DTGVSQNPRHKITKRGQNVTFRCDPISEHNRLYWYRQTLGQGPEFLTYFQNEAQLEKSRLLSDRFSAERPKGSFSTLEIQRTEQGDSAMYLCASSVMGNSNQPQHFGDGTRLSIL.

This sequence joins TRBV19 and TRBJ1-2; maybe TRBD1 (5 bases). Between the trimmed V and J ends, which lost 4 bases and 4 bases, there was a span of 7 bases. The CDR3 extends over 12 amino acids. CDR1 LNHDA and CDR2 SQIVND come from the germline V gene (reference sequence). The CDR3 nucleotides read TGTGCCAGTAGTAGGGGCACCTATGGCTACACCTTC. It is translated as CASSRGTYGYTF.

The J gene is TRBJ1-1, the V gene TRBV7-3; D is possibly TRBD1 (5 bases). V was cut by 6 bases and J by 1 base, with 9 bases left in between. Germline V CDR1 and CDR2: SGHTA, FQGTGA. The CDR3 is made up of 13 amino acids. The DNA of the CDR3 is TGTGCCAGCAGATGGGACGCGAACACTGAAGCTTTCTTT. It codes for CASRWDANTEAFF.

V usage is TRBV6-1 and J usage is TRBJ1-2, with D hard to call. Germline V lookup: CDR1 MNHNS, CDR2 SASEGT. This CDR3 is built from 14 residues. V lost 2 bases and J lost 0, with 7 bases in between. The CDR3 region is CASSESISNYGYTF. CDR3 coding DNA: TGTGCCAGCAGTGAATCGATATCTAACTATGGCTACACCTTC.